This is a list of T cell receptor beta chains from one sample in a study of blood T cell dynamics during melanoma immunotherapy. The protocol was immunoSEQ multiplex PCR, while the TCRdb copy is restricted to in-frame clones and leaves out a portion. The sample has under 15,000 clones, roughly 83% seen once. This sample comprised blood, obtained from a patient treated with checkpoint blockade. The receptor set was obtained from a human donor with melanoma. CDR3s include the opening cysteine and the closing phenylalanine or tryptophan. The D gene is left open where the match is weak. Clone sizes are given selectively: once, few, many, or a class where the clone is expanded.

CDR3aa	CDR3nt	v_gene	j_gene	abundance	d_gene
CASSGDRAVAGANVLTF	TGTGCCAGCAGCGGGGACAGGGCTGTAGCAGGGGCCAACGTCCTGACTTTC	TRBV4-2	TRBJ2-6	-	TRBD1
CATSRVSGNGYTF	TGTGCCACCAGCAGAGTGTCAGGGAACGGCTACACCTTC	TRBV15	TRBJ1-2	-	-
CASKRQPNTGELFF	TGTGCCAGCAAAAGACAACCGAACACCGGGGAGCTGTTTTTT	TRBV28	TRBJ2-2	-	-
CASSLTRRGYGYTF	TGTGCCAGCAGTTTGACCCGGAGGGGCTATGGCTACACCTTC	TRBV6-5	TRBJ1-2	-	-
CASSVSTDTQYF	TGCGCCAGCAGCGTAAGCACAGATACGCAGTATTTT	TRBV4-1	TRBJ2-3	-	-
CAISDSDRGNTEAFF	TGTGCCATCAGTGATTCGGACAGGGGCAACACTGAAGCTTTCTTT	TRBV10-3	TRBJ1-1	few	TRBD1
CASSRTGATNEKLFF	TGTGCCAGCAGTCGCACAGGTGCAACTAATGAAAAACTGTTTTTT	TRBV5-4	TRBJ1-4	-	-
CASSFGGRTEQFF	TGCGCCAGCAGCTTCGGAGGACGAACAGAGCAGTTCTTC	TRBV4-3	TRBJ2-1	-	-
CASSPTRGVKLFF	TGCGCCAGCAGCCCTACTCGCGGGGTAAAACTGTTTTTT	TRBV4-3	TRBJ1-4	-	-
CASSQVARRGEEKLFF	TGTGCCAGCAGCCAAGTTGCAAGGCGGGGGGAGGAAAAACTGTTTTTT	TRBV14	TRBJ1-4	-	-
CASRLPGQAGNQPQHF	TGTGCCAGTAGGCTCCCTGGACAGGCGGGCAATCAGCCCCAGCATTTT	TRBV19	TRBJ1-5	few	TRBD1
CASSSGQFGQVEAFF	TGTGCCAGCAGCTCCGGACAGTTTGGGCAGGTTGAAGCTTTCTTT	TRBV7-2	TRBJ1-1	-	-
CSVDWTKEETQYF	TGCAGCGTTGATTGGACAAAAGAAGAGACCCAGTACTTC	TRBV29-1	TRBJ2-5	-	-
CAISGADFEAFF	TGTGCCATCAGTGGGGCAGACTTTGAAGCTTTCTTT	TRBV10-3	TRBJ1-1	-	-
CASRVPGGDTQYF	TGTGCCAGTAGGGTACCGGGGGGAGATACGCAGTATTTT	TRBV30	TRBJ2-3	few	TRBD2
CACGWEQYF	TGTGCCTGCGGCTGGGAGCAGTACTTC	TRBV2	TRBJ2-7	few	-
CASSFLAGGTGELFF	TGTGCCAGCAGTTTTCTGGCGGGGGGAACCGGGGAGCTGTTTTTT	TRBV27	TRBJ2-2	-	TRBD2
CASSLAAGTGGGSPLHF	TGTGCCAGCAGCTTAGCTGCCGGGACAGGGGGGGGTTCACCCCTCCACTTT	TRBV13	TRBJ1-6	-	TRBD1
CASSPTVPVNEQFF	TGTGCCAGCAGCCCAACGGTTCCAGTCAATGAGCAGTTCTTC	TRBV7-8	TRBJ2-1	-	-
CAWSEGNRVFGEQYF	TGTGCCTGGAGTGAGGGGAACAGGGTATTCGGCGAGCAGTACTTC	TRBV30	TRBJ2-7	once	-
CASSPQGLNTEAFF	TGTGCCAGCTCACCACAGGGTCTGAACACTGAAGCTTTCTTT	TRBV18	TRBJ1-1	few	-
CASSLGRLNEKLFF	TGCGCCAGCAGCTTGGGTAGGCTTAATGAAAAACTGTTTTTT	TRBV5-1	TRBJ1-4	-	-
CASERDRGSQPQHF	TGTGCCAGCGAACGGGACAGGGGATCTCAGCCCCAGCATTTT	TRBV2	TRBJ1-5	-	TRBD1
CASTGGFGEQYF	TGCGCCAGCACCGGGGGATTCGGCGAGCAGTACTTC	TRBV5-1	TRBJ2-7	-	-
CASIREPNTEAFF	TGCGCCAGCATCCGGGAACCAAACACTGAAGCTTTCTTT	TRBV10-2	TRBJ1-1	-	-
CASNPRGPDPYEQYF	TGTGCCAGCAACCCACGAGGGCCGGACCCCTACGAGCAGTACTTC	TRBV2	TRBJ2-7	-	-
CASSIGEGTSYEQYF	TGTGCCAGTAGTATAGGGGAGGGGACCTCCTACGAGCAGTACTTC	TRBV19	TRBJ2-7	-	TRBD2
CASSKRFIVVGAGYTF	TGTGCCAGCAGCAAAAGGTTTATAGTGGTAGGGGCTGGCTACACCTTC	TRBV21-1	TRBJ1-2	-	-
CASSSAWGTEAFF	TGTGCCAGCAGCTCGGCCTGGGGGACTGAAGCTTTCTTT	TRBV5-4	TRBJ1-1	few	-
CASSVGAGEEDTQYF	TGTGCCAGCAGTGTTGGGGCAGGGGAGGAAGATACGCAGTATTTT	TRBV6-6	TRBJ2-3	-	-
CASSYLGPNYGYTF	TGTGCCAGCAGTTACCTAGGACCGAACTATGGCTACACCTTC	TRBV6-5	TRBJ1-2	-	-
CASTPQGLGQETQYF	TGCGCCAGCACCCCTCAGGGACTGGGACAAGAGACCCAGTACTTC	TRBV5-1	TRBJ2-5	once	-